Described below is a single TCR beta chain sequence and its context. Its antigen is unknown. The data stem from a study of regulatory T cells in long-lasting Graves disease. Both iRepertoire HTBI primers and Arm-PCR of CDR3 regions were used to build the TCR beta libraries. TCRdb analysed the multiplex PCR reads with MiXCR anew, one entry per CDR3 protein. This table holds 400,000 to 500,000 distinct CDR3 sequences, less than 20% found once. The CDR3 runs to 14 residues. Per germline, CDR1 LNHDA and CDR2 SQIVND (reference sequence). V was pared by 7 bases and J by 6 bases, with 5 bases of the junction left unmatched. This sample's time point: newly diagnosed GD, antithyroid drugs for less than 3 months. Making the TCR library involved RNA that had been extracted from PBMCs. An endocrinology department located in Xi'an, China, was where the patients came from. Study outcomes and limitations: Accuracy was possibly reduced by small sample size.

These data were also reused for a study on T cells in Graves' hyperthyroidism and ophthalmopathy. That study reports: Ophthalmopathy and stable hyperthyroidism were told apart by a 13 V-J model.

Specimen: peripheral blood mononuclear cells (PBMCs), collected at new diagnosis, from a patient treated with antithyroid drugs. This TCR came from a woman aged 25 to 45 with Graves disease. The genes are TRBV19 and TRBJ2-1, with TRBD1 matching 11 bases. CDR3 protein: CASNAGTGGNEQFF. The CDR3 nucleotides are TGTGCCAGTAACGCCGGGACAGGGGGCAATGAGCAGTTCTTC.